A selection of T cell receptor beta chains follows, all from one sample in a study of PD-L1 blockade in urothelial cancer. Using immunoSEQ multiplex PCR, the repertoire was profiled, and TCRdb retains in-frame clones only, with some absent. This table has roughly 67,000 clones, approximately 86% appearing once. The sequenced sample was PBMCs, obtained around atezolizumab (anti-PD-L1) treatment. The source is a man aged 55 to 70 with urothelial cancer. The CDR3 runs from the conserved cysteine through the conserved F or W. The D gene is left open where the match is weak. Clone size appears in some rows only: once, few, many, or a class for an expanded clone.

V,size,D,J,DNA,CDR3
TRBV7-9,.,TRBD1,TRBJ2-7,TGTGCCAGCAGCGTGACAGGGGGCTTCGACGAGCAGTACTTC,CASSVTGGFDEQYF
TRBV5-1,once,.,TRBJ1-1,TGCGCCAGCAGCTTGGGGAGAGCAATGAACACTGAAGCTTTCTTT,CASSLGRAMNTEAFF
TRBV27,.,.,TRBJ2-3,TGTGCCAGCAGTTCTCTAGGGGGGGCAGATACGCAGTATTTT,CASSSLGGADTQYF
TRBV5-6,.,.,TRBJ2-3,TGTGCCAGCAGCTTGCCGCGGCGCACAGATACGCAGTATTTT,CASSLPRRTDTQYF
TRBV6-5,.,.,TRBJ1-2,TGTGCCAGCACTCGTCCGGGGGGGCAAGGCTACACCTTC,CASTRPGGQGYTF
TRBV7-9,.,TRBD1,TRBJ2-3,TGTGCCAGCAGGGGAAAGGACAGGACCAAATCAGATACGCAGTATTTT,CASRGKDRTKSDTQYF
TRBV11-3,.,TRBD1,TRBJ1-5,TGTGCCAGCAGCCCGACAGGGACAGGCCAGCCCCAGCATTTT,CASSPTGTGQPQHF
TRBV11-3,.,TRBD1,TRBJ1-2,TGTGCCAGCAGCCCTTCGGGACAGTACTATGGCTACACCTTC,CASSPSGQYYGYTF
TRBV7-2,.,.,TRBJ2-6,TGTGCCAGCAGCTTAGCTTGGGGAGGTGGGGCCAACGTCCTGACTTTC,CASSLAWGGGANVLTF
TRBV18,once,.,TRBJ1-3,TGTGCCAGCTCACCCGAGTCCTCTGGAAACACCATATATTTT,CASSPESSGNTIYF
TRBV9,.,TRBD1,TRBJ1-2,TGTGCCAGCAGCCCCCCCGTCGGACAGGCAGGCGGCTACACCTTC,CASSPPVGQAGGYTF
TRBV5-5,.,.,TRBJ1-3,TGTGCCAGCAGAGACAAAAAGGCTGGAAACACCATATATTTT,CASRDKKAGNTIYF
TRBV7-2,.,.,TRBJ1-6,TGTGCCAGCAGCCGGGGTCTTCTGGAGGAATCACCCCTCCACTTT,CASSRGLLEESPLHF
TRBV25-1,.,TRBD1,TRBJ2-3,TGTGCCAGCAGTGAAAGGACAGGGTTCGCAGATACGCAGTATTTT,CASSERTGFADTQYF
TRBV19,.,.,TRBJ2-2,TGTGCCAGTAAAAATGGGCCTAGCCCCACCGGGGAGCTGTTTTTT,CASKNGPSPTGELFF
TRBV18,.,TRBD2,TRBJ2-1,TGTGCCAGCTCACGGACTAGCGGGGGGGCATTCCATGAGCAGTTCTTC,CASSRTSGGAFHEQFF
TRBV6-5,.,TRBD1,TRBJ2-3,TGTGCCAGCAGCCGACAGGGGTTTAGCACAGATACGCAGTATTTT,CASSRQGFSTDTQYF
TRBV5-5,.,TRBD1,TRBJ1-1,TGTGCCAGCAGCTTTCAGGGGGGAACTGAAGCTTTCTTT,CASSFQGGTEAFF
TRBV7-2,.,.,TRBJ2-1,TGTGCCAGCAGCCCATCCCGGGTAGGTTCCTACAATGAGCAGTTCTTC,CASSPSRVGSYNEQFF
TRBV7-3,.,.,TRBJ2-1,TGTGCCAGCAGCTTGAGTGTGGAGGGTAAACGGTTCTTC,CASSLSVEGKRFF
TRBV7-2,.,.,TRBJ2-3,TGTGCCAGCAGCTTAGCGGTTAGCGTTACAGATACGCAGTATTTT,CASSLAVSVTDTQYF
TRBV4-2,.,TRBD2,TRBJ2-5,TGTGCCAGCAGTCCCGGGGGGGCGGGGGAGACCCAGTACTTC,CASSPGGAGETQYF
TRBV7-8,.,TRBD1,TRBJ2-7,TGTGCCAGCAGCTTAGGTCTGGGACAGAGTACTTTC,CASSLGLGQSTF
TRBV4-1,.,TRBD1,TRBJ1-4,TGCGCCAGCAGCCGGGACAGGGGAATTGAAAAACTGTTTTTT,CASSRDRGIEKLFF
TRBV19,.,TRBD1,TRBJ2-5,TGTGCCAGTAGTAACCCCGGGACAGGGTTGGAGACCCAGTACTTC,CASSNPGTGLETQYF
TRBV7-6,.,TRBD2,TRBJ2-1,TGTGCCAGCGGACTAGCGGAGATCTACAATGAGCAGTTCTTC,CASGLAEIYNEQFF
TRBV19,.,TRBD1,TRBJ1-6,TGTGCCAGTAGGGCCCCCGGACAGGGCAATACCCTCCACTTT,CASRAPGQGNTLHF
TRBV5-1,few,TRBD1,TRBJ1-5,TGCGCCAGCAGGGCCGGGACAGGGAGCAATCAGCCCCAGCATTTT,CASRAGTGSNQPQHF
TRBV27,.,.,TRBJ2-7,TGTGCCAGCAGTTTATGGGGCAGAACCTACGAGCAGTACTTC,CASSLWGRTYEQYF